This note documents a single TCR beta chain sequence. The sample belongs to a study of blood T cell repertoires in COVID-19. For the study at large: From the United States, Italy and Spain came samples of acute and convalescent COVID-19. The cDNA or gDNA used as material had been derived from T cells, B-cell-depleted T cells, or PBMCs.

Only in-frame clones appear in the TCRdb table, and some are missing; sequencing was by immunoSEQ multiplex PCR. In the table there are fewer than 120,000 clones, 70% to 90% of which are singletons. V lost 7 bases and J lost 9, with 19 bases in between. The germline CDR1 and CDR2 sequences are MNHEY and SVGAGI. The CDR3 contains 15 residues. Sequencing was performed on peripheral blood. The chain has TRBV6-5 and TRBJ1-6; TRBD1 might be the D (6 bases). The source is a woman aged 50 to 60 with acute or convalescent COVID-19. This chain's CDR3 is CASTLSRGGASPLHF. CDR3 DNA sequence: TGTGCCAGCACTCTATCTCGGGGGGGCGCTTCACCCCTCCACTTT.